This TCR beta chain was recorded in a study of cytomegalovirus exposure and HLA in healthy donors. Study-wide results and caveats: Later analysis indicated greater clonal expansion among HLA-associated TCR beta chains than among equally common other chains. Cytomegalovirus-associated TCR beta chains were listed, numbering approximately 150.

With 60 Vbeta and 13 Jbeta primers, the PCR was carried out. Produced via immunoSEQ multiplex PCR; TCRdb's table is partial and in-frame only. This table holds under 200,000 clones, around 75% found once. Trimming removed 4 bases at V and 6 bases at J, with 19 bases between. The CDR3 has 15 amino acids. Germline V lookup: CDR1 SGDLS, CDR2 YYNGEE. With regard to this clone: Its target is unknown.

Sequenced material: PBMCs. The clonotype originates from a woman aged 30 to 39 in good health and CMV-seronegative. This chain joins TRBV9 and TRBJ1-1; D perhaps matches TRBD1 (5 bases). The CDR3 here is CASSPTGGWDPEAFF. The CDR3 nucleotides read TGTGCCAGCAGCCCCACTGGGGGGTGGGATCCTGAAGCTTTCTTT.